The sequence of this TCR beta chain was determined in a study of technical replicates of blood from several donors. In germline, CDR1 is SQVTM, CDR2 ANQGSEA. CDR3 length: 14 amino acids. Trimming took off 5 bases at V and 1 base at J, with 9 bases between the two ends. This clone was detected a few times. Method: immunoSEQ multiplex PCR; TCRdb's copy keeps in-frame clones and lacks some. The sample lists about 44,000 clones; about 96% were seen once. The gene calls are TRBV29-1 and TRBJ2-6, with D tentatively TRBD1 (6 bases). The source of this sequence is a human donor in good health. Material for sequencing was T cells isolated from PBMCs. The CDR3 protein is CSVQGSSGANVLTF. Written as DNA, the CDR3 is TGCAGCGTTCAGGGGTCGTCTGGGGCCAACGTCCTGACTTTC.